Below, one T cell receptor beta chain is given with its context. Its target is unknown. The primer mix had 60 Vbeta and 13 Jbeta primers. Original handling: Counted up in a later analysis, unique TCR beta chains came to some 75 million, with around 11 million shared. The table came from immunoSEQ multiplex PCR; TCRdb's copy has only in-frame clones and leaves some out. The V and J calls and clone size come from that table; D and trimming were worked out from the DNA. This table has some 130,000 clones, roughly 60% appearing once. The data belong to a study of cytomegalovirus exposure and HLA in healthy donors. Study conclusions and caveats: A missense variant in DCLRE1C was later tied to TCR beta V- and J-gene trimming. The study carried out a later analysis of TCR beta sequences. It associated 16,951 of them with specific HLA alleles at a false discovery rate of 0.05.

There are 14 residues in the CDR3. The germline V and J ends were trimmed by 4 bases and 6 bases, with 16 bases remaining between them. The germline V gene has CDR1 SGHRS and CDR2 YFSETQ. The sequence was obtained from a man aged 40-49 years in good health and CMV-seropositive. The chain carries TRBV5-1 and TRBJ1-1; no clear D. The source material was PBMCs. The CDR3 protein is CASSAGTAAAEAFF. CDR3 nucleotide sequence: TGCGCCAGCAGCGCGGGTACAGCCGCGGCTGAAGCTTTCTTT.